The 30 T cell receptor beta chains given below trace back to one sample, sequenced in a study of a mutant IDH1 vaccine in newly diagnosed glioma (dated by TCRdb to the early 2020s). Libraries were made using the immunoSEQ multiplex PCR assay. TCRdb holds this immuneACCESS table with in-frame rearrangements only. Some clones are missing; in checked studies, unresolved V genes explain under half, and the rest has no known cause. Present in this sample are around 100,000 clones, roughly four fifths of which were seen just once. The ten largest clones capture roughly 5% of the sample. The time point tag for this specimen amounts to: baseline, week 1 (first vaccination visit). The treatment or condition tag for this specimen amounts to: pre-vaccination baseline after standard-of-care therapy. This specimen consisted of PBMCs, obtained from a glioma patient treated with radiotherapy, temozolomide or both. These receptors came from a man aged 40-49 years with glioma. Some clones in this sample may be carry-over from other donors' samples.

The gene calls are TRBV7-8 and TRBJ2-5, with D possibly being TRBD1 or TRBD2 (6 bases each). Germline V lookup: CDR1 SGHVS, CDR2 FQNEAQ. The CDR3 length is 15 residues. The V end was cut by 2 bases, the J end by 6 bases, with 16 bases between. This chain's CDR3 is CASSLSGRGLKTQYF. The CDR3, as DNA: TGTGCCAGCAGCTTATCCGGACGGGGGCTCAAGACCCAGTACTTC.

This chain uses TRBV4-1 with TRBJ1-3, with a tentative D call TRBD1 (5 bases). CDR1 is MGHRA, CDR2 YSYEKL, per germline. V lost 6 bases and J 4 bases, leaving 13 bases between the germline ends. The CDR3 sequence is 14 residues long. The CDR3 DNA follows: TGCGCCAGCAGTACGGGACTTGCAGGAAACACCATATATTTT. The encoded protein is CASSTGLAGNTIYF.

The V call is TRBV10-3, the J call TRBJ1-1; D unresolved. This CDR3 has 17 residues. Trimming cost V 3 bases and J 1 base, with 18 bases left between them. Germline CDR1 reads ENHRY; CDR2 reads SYGVKD. CDR3 sequence reads: CAISDDEKGSTNTEAFF. The CDR3 DNA reads as TGTGCCATCAGTGATGACGAGAAGGGCAGTACGAACACTGAAGCTTTCTTT.

This clone was detected once. This chain joins TRBV10-2 and TRBJ1-4; 7 positions agree with TRBD1. CDR3 length: 14 amino acids. The germline V gene has CDR1 WSHSY and CDR2 SAAADI. V lost 8 bases to trimming and J lost 8 bases; unmatched junction nucleotides: 11. CDR3 region: CASSTDRVIEKLFF. DNA for the CDR3: TGCGCCAGCTCGACAGACAGGGTAATCGAAAAACTGTTTTTT.

This chain links TRBV9 with TRBJ2-2; no clear D gene. Between the trimmed V and J ends, which lost 0 bases and 3 bases, there was a span of 6 bases. The CDR3 length is 14 residues. Germline loops: CDR1 SGDLS, CDR2 YYNGEE. CDR3 amino acids: CASSVVGYTGELFF. In nucleotides, the CDR3 is TGTGCCAGCAGCGTAGTAGGTTACACCGGGGAGCTGTTTTTT.

This clone turned up a few times. The CDR3 loop reads CASTEMSQPQHF. DNA of the CDR3: TGTGCCAGCACCGAGATGAGTCAGCCCCAGCATTTT. This chain uses TRBV6-6 with TRBJ1-5; no reliable D call. The CDR3 has 12 amino acids. Trimming left V 7 bases short and J 6 bases short, with 10 bases between. Germline-derived CDR1 and CDR2 are MNHNY and SVGAGI (reference sequence).

V gene TRBV5-1 combines with J gene TRBJ1-3; 7 nucleotides agree with TRBD1. The CDR3 has 14 residues. The J segment lost 15 bases and the V segment lost 4 bases, leaving 16 bases of the junction unmatched. The germline V gene encodes CDR1 SGHRS and CDR2 YFSETQ. The CDR3 sequence is CASSPRGDSSGQYF. CDR3 in DNA: TGCGCCAGCAGCCCCAGGGGGGATTCATCCGGGCAATATTTT.

This sequence joins TRBV29-1 and TRBJ2-1; D is ambiguous. The germline CDR1 and CDR2 sequences are SQVTM and ANQGSEA. V was cut by 7 bases and J by 6 bases, with 10 bases left in between. This CDR3 is 11 amino acids long. CDR3 sequence reads: CSGATTNEQFF. For the CDR3, the DNA is TGCAGCGGGGCTACCACCAATGAGCAGTTCTTC.

This clone was seen more than once but under ten times. This chain links TRBV4-2 with TRBJ2-1, with D possibly being TRBD1 (5 bases). V was cut by 0 bases and J by 15 bases, with 12 bases left in between. CDR3 length equals 12 residues. Per the germline V gene, CDR1 is LGHNA and CDR2 is YNFKEQ. CDR3 region: CASSQDVGRLFF. CDR3 DNA sequence: TGTGCCAGCAGCCAAGACGTGGGGCGTTTGTTCTTC.

This clone was seen a single time. V usage is TRBV5-1 and J usage is TRBJ1-2; D is unresolved. Germline assignment: CDR1 SGHRS and CDR2 YFSETQ. V was trimmed by 0 bases and J by 2 bases, leaving 8 bases between them. This CDR3 is 14 amino acids long. The CDR3 nucleotides are TGCGCCAGCAGCTTGGGAACTGAAAACTATGGCTACACCTTC. Its translation is CASSLGTENYGYTF.

The chain employs TRBV9 and TRBJ1-4; 8 nucleotides match TRBD1. The germline V gene encodes CDR1 SGDLS and CDR2 YYNGEE. The CDR3 sequence is 14 residues long. Trimming cost V 2 bases and J 7 bases; bases outside gene matches: 4. The CDR3 reads CASSVPGTGEKLFF. Here the CDR3 DNA reads TGTGCCAGCAGCGTCCCCGGGACAGGTGAAAAACTGTTTTTT.

The chain couples TRBV6-5 to TRBJ2-1; 9 positions agree with TRBD1. The CDR3 contains 13 residues. Germline V lookup: CDR1 MNHEY, CDR2 SVGAGI. The trim removed 2 bases at V and 7 bases at J, leaving 0 bases unmatched. In nucleotides, the CDR3 is TGTGCCAGCAGTTACGACAGGGGGAATGAGCAGTTCTTC. It yields the protein CASSYDRGNEQFF.

The gene calls are TRBV5-6 and TRBJ1-2; D is possibly TRBD1 (5 bases). The ends were cut back, 4 bases at V and 8 bases at J, with 15 bases in the middle. In germline, CDR1 is SGHDT, CDR2 YYEEEE. This CDR3 contains 13 residues. The CDR3 protein is CASSRLGPRGYTF. The CDR3 bases are TGTGCCAGCAGCCGACTGGGGCCAAGGGGCTACACCTTC.

The chain uses TRBV2 and TRBJ2-1; 12 bases map to TRBD2. Germline V gives CDR1 SNHLY, CDR2 FYNNEI. The CDR3 is made up of 14 amino acids. V shed 6 bases and J 8 bases; nucleotides not matched to a gene: 5. The chain's CDR3 is CASRALAGGYEQFF. The CDR3 nucleotides read TGTGCCAGCAGAGCACTAGCGGGGGGATATGAGCAGTTCTTC.

This chain links TRBV6-1 with TRBJ1-2, with D hard to call. This CDR3 is 12 amino acids long. Trimming left V 2 bases short and J 7 bases short, with 8 bases between. CDR1 is MNHNS, CDR2 SASEGT, per germline. CDR3 DNA sequence: TGTGCCAGCAGTGAACTACCGGGTGGCTACACCTTC. Protein: CASSELPGGYTF.

The V call is TRBV27, the J call TRBJ2-3; D perhaps matches TRBD2 (5 bases). V was pared by 6 bases and J by 14 bases, with 18 bases between. Germline CDR1 and CDR2: MNHEY and SMNVEV (reference sequence). This CDR3 is 12 amino acids long. The CDR3 nucleotides read TGTGCCAGCAGCCCTGGACTTAGCGTCCCGTATTTT. Translation: CASSPGLSVPYF.

The genes are TRBV29-1 and TRBJ2-3; D ambiguous. CDR1 is SQVTM and CDR2 is ANQGSEA in the germline V gene. The CDR3 has 12 amino acids. V was clipped by 6 bases and J by 2 bases, with 9 bases between them. CDR3 nucleotides: TGCAGCGTCGAGACCGCCACAGATACGCAGTATTTT. Its protein product is CSVETATDTQYF.

The chain carries TRBV11-3 and TRBJ2-2; TRBD2 aligns across 8 bases. The germline V gene encodes CDR1 SGHNT and CDR2 YENEEA. With V trimmed by 4 bases and J by 8 bases, 6 bases remained unmatched. The CDR3 runs to 14 residues. CDR3 sequence reads: CASSSLAGLGELFF. The CDR3 nucleotides read TGTGCCAGCAGCTCTTTAGCGGGGTTGGGGGAGCTGTTTTTT.

The chain links TRBV5-1 to TRBJ2-7; tentatively, D is TRBD1 or TRBD2 (5 bases each). The CDR3 loop spans 14 amino acids. Trimming took 6 bases from V and 1 from J, leaving 14 bases between them. The V gene's germline CDR1 is SGHRS and CDR2 YFSETQ. CDR3 nucleotides: TGCGCCAGCACCGGGGCACTGGCGTCCTACGAGCAGTACTTC. Encoded protein: CASTGALASYEQYF.

The J gene is TRBJ1-5, the V gene TRBV7-2; D unclear. The CDR3 spans 14 residues. V was clipped by 1 base and J by 4 bases, with 8 bases between them. Germline values: CDR1 SGHTA, CDR2 FQGNSA. This CDR3 is CASSLVVENQPQHF. The CDR3 nucleotides are TGTGCCAGCAGCTTAGTGGTGGAAAATCAGCCCCAGCATTTT.

The chain combines TRBV11-2 with TRBJ2-2, with TRBD1 as a possible D gene (6 bases). There are 16 residues in the CDR3. Germline CDR1 and CDR2: SGHAT and FQNNGV. V lost 5 bases and J 2 bases, leaving 15 bases between the germline ends. The CDR3 DNA is TGTGCCAGCAGCCCCCATTCAGGGGTTAACACCGGGGAGCTGTTTTTT. Protein product: CASSPHSGVNTGELFF. The variable domain in full, with the rest retrieved from reference TRBV11-2 and TRBJ2-2, is EAGVAQSPRYKIIEKRQSVAFWCNPISGHATLYWYQQILGQGPKLLIQFQNNGVVDDSQLPKDRFSAERLKGVDSTLKIQPAKLEDSAVYLCASSPHSGVNTGELFFGEGSRLTVL.

The rearrangement links TRBV6-1 to TRBJ2-7; 8 bases fit TRBD1. The CDR3 runs 11 residues. V shed 11 bases and J 4 bases; nucleotides not matched to a gene: 4. Germline CDR1 and CDR2: MNHNS and SASEGT. DNA for the CDR3: TGTGCCGGAGGGACAGGATACGAGCAGTACTTC. Its protein is CAGGTGYEQYF.

This clone showed up just once. The chain links TRBV19 to TRBJ1-5; D is uncertain. This CDR3 has 15 amino acids. Trimming pared 9 bases from V and 3 bases from J, leaving 18 bases between. Germline V gene sequence: CDR1 LNHDA, CDR2 SQIVND (reference sequence). For the CDR3, the DNA is TGTGCCAGCCGCCCTTGGGCAGGATCCAATCAGCCCCAGCATTTT. This encodes CASRPWAGSNQPQHF.

The chain joins TRBV6-1 to TRBJ2-7, with 7 bases matching TRBD1. V gave up 4 bases and J gave up 0 bases; unmatched junction bases: 15. Germline CDR1 MNHNS, CDR2 SASEGT. CDR3 length equals 18 residues. The CDR3 sequence is CASSGDAGQALFSYEQYF. As DNA, the CDR3 is TGTGCCAGCAGTGGGGACGCCGGACAGGCCCTCTTCTCCTACGAGCAGTACTTC.

The rearrangement uses TRBV4-1 and TRBJ2-5, with 11 nucleotides matching TRBD2. Germline V CDR1 and CDR2: MGHRA, YSYEKL. V shed 0 bases, J shed 4 bases, and the junction held 16 bases outside the gene matches. The CDR3 covers 20 residues. The CDR3 spells CASSQESSLAGGPMRETQYF. For the CDR3, the DNA is TGCGCCAGCAGCCAAGAAAGTTCCTTAGCGGGGGGGCCGATGCGAGAGACCCAGTACTTC.

Only one count was recorded for this clone. The gene calls are TRBV30 and TRBJ2-2; D is ambiguous. The germline V gene encodes CDR1 GTSNPN and CDR2 SVGIG (reference sequence). Trimming pared 3 bases from V and 3 bases from J, leaving 8 bases between. The CDR3 spans 13 residues. The CDR3 loop is CAWRGQHTGELFF. In DNA form, the CDR3 reads TGTGCCTGGAGGGGCCAACACACCGGGGAGCTGTTTTTT.

CDR3 sequence reads: CASSIGQTYNSPLHF. CDR3 nucleotides: TGTGCCAGCAGTATAGGACAGACCTATAATTCACCCCTCCACTTT. The chain combines TRBV2 with TRBJ1-6, with a weak D call TRBD1 (6 bases). CDR3 size: 15 residues. Germline CDR1 reads SNHLY; CDR2 reads FYNNEI. The V gene lost 5 bases and the J gene lost 2 bases, with 10 bases spanning the gap.

The chain joins TRBV6-5 to TRBJ2-7, with D possibly matching TRBD2 (6 bases). Germline CDR1 is MNHEY and CDR2 is SVGAGI. V was cut by 2 bases and J by 7 bases, with 12 bases left in between. There are 13 residues in the CDR3. CDR3 nucleotides: TGTGCCAGCAGTTACAGGGTGCGGGGAGAGCAGTACTTC. Translated: CASSYRVRGEQYF.

V and J are TRBV18 and TRBJ1-1; 11 nucleotides agree with TRBD1. J gave up 0 bases and V 1 base, and 1 base lay outside the gene matches. The CDR3 loop spans 16 amino acids. Germline V CDR1 and CDR2: KGHSH, LQKENI. The CDR3 protein is CASSPRTGGLNTEAFF. The DNA of the CDR3 is TGTGCCAGCTCACCACGGACAGGGGGCTTGAACACTGAAGCTTTCTTT.

The V call is TRBV30, the J call TRBJ1-1; D is undetermined. The CDR3 contains 13 residues. V was trimmed by 4 bases and J by 10 bases, leaving 19 bases between them. Germline CDR1 and CDR2: GTSNPN and SVGIG (reference sequence). The CDR3 reads CAWIGSGYRGAFF. The CDR3 nucleotides read TGTGCCTGGATTGGCTCTGGGTATCGGGGAGCTTTCTTT. Filled out from reference TRBV30 and TRBJ1-1, the complete variable domain reads SQTIHQWPATLVQPVGSPLSLECTVEGTSNPNLYWYRQAAGRGLQLLFYSVGIGQISSEVPQNLSASRPQDRQFILSSKKLLLSDSGFYLCAWIGSGYRGAFFGQGTRLTVV.